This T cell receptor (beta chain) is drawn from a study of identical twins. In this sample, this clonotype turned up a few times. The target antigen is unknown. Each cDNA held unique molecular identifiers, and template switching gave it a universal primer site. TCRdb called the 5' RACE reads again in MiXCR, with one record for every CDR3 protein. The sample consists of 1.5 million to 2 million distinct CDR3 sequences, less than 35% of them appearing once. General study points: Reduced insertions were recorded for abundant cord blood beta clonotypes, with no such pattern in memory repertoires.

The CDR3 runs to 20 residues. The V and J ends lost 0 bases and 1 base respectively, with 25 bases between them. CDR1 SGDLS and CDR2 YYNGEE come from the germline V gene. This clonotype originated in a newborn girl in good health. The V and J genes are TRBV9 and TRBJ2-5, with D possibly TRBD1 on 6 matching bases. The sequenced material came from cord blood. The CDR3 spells CASSVVFCRQDQETQETQYF. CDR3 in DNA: TGTGCCAGCAGCGTAGTGTTTTGCAGACAGGACCAAGAGACCCAAGAGACCCAGTACTTC.